One and the same sample provided the 17 T cell receptor beta chains below, sequenced in a study of blood T cell repertoires in COVID-19. TCRdb keeps only in-frame clones here, not all; method: immunoSEQ multiplex PCR. The profile shows about 70,000 clones, roughly 76% of them singletons. The sequencing sample was made of peripheral blood. Receptors were obtained from a woman of 80 years or more with active or convalescent COVID-19.

The chain joins TRBV19 to TRBJ1-1, with TRBD1 identical over 8 bases. The CDR3 extends over 14 amino acids. CDR1 is LNHDA and CDR2 is SQIVND in the germline V gene (reference sequence). V shed 5 bases, J shed 2 bases, and the junction held 4 bases outside the gene matches. The CDR3 sequence: CASSLGTGNTEAFF. In DNA, the CDR3 is TGTGCCAGTAGTCTTGGGACAGGAAACACTGAAGCTTTCTTT.

This rearrangement joins TRBV19 to TRBJ2-3; D gene unclear. This CDR3 spans 14 amino acids. Germline loops: CDR1 LNHDA, CDR2 SQIVND (reference sequence). Trimming removed 5 bases from V and 4 bases from J, with 13 bases in between. The CDR3 DNA is TGTGCCAGTAGTGCTCAGGCCCCCCCAGATACGCAGTATTTT. Its translation is CASSAQAPPDTQYF.

The sample holds one count of this clone. The chain employs TRBV7-6 and TRBJ1-4; a possible D gene is TRBD1 (5 bases). Trimming stripped 6 bases from V and 4 bases from J, with 12 bases between. Germline CDR1 and CDR2: SGHVS and FNYEAQ. The CDR3 has 14 amino acids. The CDR3 loop reads CASRADSNNEKLFF. The DNA of the CDR3 is TGTGCCAGCAGAGCCGACAGTAATAATGAAAAACTGTTTTTT. The variable domain in full, with the rest retrieved from reference TRBV7-6 and TRBJ1-4, is GAGVSQSPRYKVTKRGQDVALRCDPISGHVSLYWYRQALGQGPEFLTYFNYEAQQDKSGLPNDRFSAERPEGSISTLTIQRTEQRDSAMYRCASRADSNNEKLFFGSGTQLSVL.

The chain combines TRBV2 with TRBJ2-1, with D maybe TRBD2 (6 bases). The V and J ends lost 5 bases and 8 bases respectively, with 13 bases between them. The germline CDR1 and CDR2 sequences are SNHLY and FYNNEI. The CDR3 covers 13 residues. CDR3 loop: CASSPGLRDEQFF. In DNA form, the CDR3 reads TGTGCCAGCAGTCCGGGACTGAGAGATGAGCAGTTCTTC.

The V and J genes are TRBV6-5 and TRBJ2-2, with 10 bases aligning to TRBD1. The CDR3 is 15 amino acids. J gave up 4 bases and V 7 bases, and 6 bases lay outside the gene matches. CDR1 and CDR2 from the germline V gene are MNHEY and SVGAGI. The CDR3 spells CASTTGTGVTGELFF. In DNA form, the CDR3 reads TGTGCCAGCACCACCGGGACAGGGGTCACCGGGGAGCTGTTTTTT.

The chain is built from TRBV4-3 and TRBJ2-1; the D gene is possibly TRBD2 (5 bases). Germline V gene data show CDR1 as LGHNA and CDR2 as YSLEER. This CDR3 has 16 residues. V lost 0 bases to trimming and J lost 1 base, with 10 bases between them. This CDR3 reads CASSQDRRRSYNEQFF. The CDR3 bases are TGCGCCAGCAGCCAAGATAGGCGGAGGTCCTACAATGAGCAGTTCTTC.

This chain joins TRBV7-9 and TRBJ1-2; D gene unclear. The CDR3 sequence is 12 residues long. Trimming removed 1 base at V and 8 bases at J, with 8 bases between. Germline CDR1 is SEHNR and CDR2 is FQNEAQ (reference sequence). In nucleotides, the CDR3 is TGTGCCAGCAGCTTAGGAGCCGCGGGCTACACCTTC. Amino acid sequence: CASSLGAAGYTF.

This clone was seen once. The rearrangement uses TRBV2 and TRBJ2-3, with 13 bases matching TRBD2. The germline CDR1 and CDR2 sequences are SNHLY and FYNNEI. J lost 6 bases, V lost 5 bases, and 5 bases had no gene match. This CDR3 has 15 residues. CDR3 sequence: CASSTSGGAWDTQYF. The DNA for the CDR3 is TGTGCCAGCAGTACTAGCGGGGGGGCCTGGGATACGCAGTATTTT.

This rearrangement joins TRBV7-2 to TRBJ1-6, with 9 bases lining up with TRBD1. The CDR3 is 14 amino acids. Losses at the gene ends were 5 bases for V and 7 bases for J; bases not matched to a gene: 3. Germline V gene sequence: CDR1 SGHTA, CDR2 FQGNSA. The CDR3 bases are TGTGCCAGCAGCCAACAGGGGGCCAATTCACCCCTCCACTTT. It yields the protein CASSQQGANSPLHF. Based on the CDR3 plus reference TRBV7-2 and TRBJ1-6, the full variable domain is GAGVSQSPSNKVTEKGKDVELRCDPISGHTALYWYRQSLGQGLEFLIYFQGNSAPDKSGLPSDRFSAERTGGSVSTLTIQRTQQEDSAVYLCASSQQGANSPLHFGNGTRLTVT.

The CDR3 is CASVPPGTIYNEQFF. CDR3 sequence (DNA): TGTGCCAGCGTCCCCCCAGGGACTATCTACAATGAGCAGTTCTTC. The chain uses TRBV28 and TRBJ2-1, with TRBD2 matching over 7 bases. Unmatched junction bases numbered 10, after V lost 8 bases and J lost 3 bases. The CDR3 covers 15 residues. The V gene's germline CDR1 is MDHEN and CDR2 SYDVKM.

This clone was recorded once. The rearrangement links TRBV5-1 to TRBJ1-3, with D maybe TRBD1 (6 bases). V lost 6 bases to trimming and J lost 3 bases, with 16 bases between them. Looked up from germline, CDR1 is SGHRS and CDR2 is YFSETQ. The CDR3 consists of 15 residues. The CDR3 coding sequence is TGCGCCAGCACCAGATCAGGGGCAGATGGAAACACCATATATTTT. Its translation: CASTRSGADGNTIYF.

This chain joins TRBV6-1 and TRBJ1-5; 8 bases are a match to TRBD1. The germline CDR1 and CDR2 sequences are MNHNS and SASEGT. V was pared by 2 bases and J by 5 bases, with 5 bases of the junction left unmatched. This CDR3 is built from 15 residues. CDR3 bases: TGTGCCAGCAGTGAATCGGGACAGGTGGATCAGCCCCAGCATTTT. The encoded protein is CASSESGQVDQPQHF.

This rearrangement joins TRBV4-3 to TRBJ2-1; the match to TRBD2 covers 11 bases. J gave up 5 bases and V 5 bases, and 8 bases lay outside the gene matches. The CDR3 consists of 16 residues. CDR1 and CDR2 (germline): LGHNA, YSLEER. This CDR3 is CASSTYGTSGNNEQFF. The CDR3, as DNA: TGCGCCAGCAGCACTTACGGGACTAGCGGTAACAATGAGCAGTTCTTC.

Written as DNA, the CDR3 is TGTGCCTGGAGTGTAGAATCCAGCTCCTACAATGAGCAGTTCTTC. Translated, it gives CAWSVESSSYNEQFF. The chain combines TRBV30 with TRBJ2-1; D gene unclear. Germline V gives CDR1 GTSNPN, CDR2 SVGIG (reference sequence). The CDR3 has 15 residues. V lost 0 bases, J lost 0 bases, and 9 bases lay in between. Full variable domain (rest looked up from reference TRBV30 and TRBJ2-1): SQTIHQWPATLVQPVGSPLSLECTVEGTSNPNLYWYRQAAGRGLQLLFYSVGIGQISSEVPQNLSASRPQDRQFILSSKKLLLSDSGFYLCAWSVESSSYNEQFFGPGTRLTVL.

The chain combines TRBV6-2 or TRBV6-3 with TRBJ2-1; D gene uncertain. The V end was cut by 4 bases, the J end by 7 bases, with 8 bases between. Germline lookup yields CDR1 MNHEY and CDR2 SVGEGT. The CDR3 covers 12 residues. The CDR3 sequence: CASSSLANEQFF. The CDR3 DNA reads TGTGCCAGCAGTTCTTTGGCTAATGAGCAGTTCTTC.

The chain employs TRBV9 and TRBJ1-1, with 10 nucleotides matching TRBD1. The CDR3 spans 14 residues. Per the germline V gene, CDR1 is SGDLS and CDR2 is YYNGEE. Trimming removed 2 bases from V and 5 bases from J; junction bases left unmatched: 3. The DNA for the CDR3 is TGTGCCAGCAGCGTCGGACAGGGGGGAACTGAAGCTTTCTTT. Amino acids: CASSVGQGGTEAFF.

Regarding this clone: A read error may account for a junction end that differs from germline. The chain employs TRBV6-2 or TRBV6-3 and TRBJ2-1; a weak D match, TRBD2 (5 bases). CDR1 is MNHEY, CDR2 SVGEGT, per germline. This CDR3 is 12 amino acids long. CDR3 loop: CASSYAGLRQVF. DNA for the CDR3: TGTGCCAGCAGTTATGCGGGTTTGAGGCAGGTCTTC.